Each of the 2 T cell receptor beta chains below was sequenced from the same sample in a study of control samples from healthy donors and cancer patients. Measured with immunoSEQ multiplex PCR; TCRdb has only the in-frame clones, and not every one. Of approximately 120,000 clones listed, about 90% are singletons. The source material was blood. The receptor set was obtained from a man between 60 and 75 years old in good health.

Concerning this clone: Other nucleotide sequences from this sample produce the same CDR3. The chain joins TRBV18 to TRBJ1-2, with D possibly TRBD1 on 6 matching bases. V gave up 3 bases and J gave up 3 bases, with 8 bases separating them. Germline CDR1 and CDR2: KGHSH and LQKENI. This CDR3 is built from 13 residues. CDR3 DNA sequence: TGTGCCAGCTCACCGGACAGAGACTATGGCTACACCTTC. Translated: CASSPDRDYGYTF.

The rearrangement joins TRBV20-1 to TRBJ2-7; possible D gene TRBD1, 5 bases. Trimming shortened V by 3 bases and J by 5 bases, and 14 bases separated the two germline ends. CDR1 and CDR2 (germline): DFQATT, SNEGSKA (reference sequence). The CDR3 length is 13 residues. The CDR3 reads CSASGPGLNEQYF. CDR3 DNA: TGCAGTGCTAGTGGGCCAGGGCTGAACGAGCAGTACTTC.